Listed below are T cell receptor beta chains from one sample, sequenced in a study of cytomegalovirus exposure and HLA in healthy donors. The data were produced by immunoSEQ multiplex PCR, yet TCRdb's version contains in-frame clones alone and is incomplete. Of some 200,000 clones detected, around 80% appear once; the ten largest clones hold 6.3%. Sequenced: PBMCs. These receptors all come from a man in his forties in good health and CMV-seropositive. Each CDR3 is given with its conserved first and last residue. D genes are given only for firm matches. Expanded clones are given a class, and other clones once, few, many or no size at all.

d_call j_call v_call clone_size cdr3_nt cdr3_aa
TRBD1 TRBJ2-7 TRBV7-9 - TGTGCCAGCAGCCAATTCAGGGGGACAGGCTACGAGCAGTACTTC CASSQFRGTGYEQYF
TRBD1 TRBJ1-1 TRBV9 once TGTGCCAGCAGCGGACAGGGAGACACTGAAGCTTTCTTT CASSGQGDTEAFF
TRBD1 TRBJ2-1 TRBV5-6 once TGTGCCAGCAGGCAAGGACAGGGAACCTACAATGAGCAGTTCTTC CASRQGQGTYNEQFF
- TRBJ2-7 TRBV7-6 - TGTGCCAGCAGCTACCGGTCGGGGACCTACGAGCAGTACTTC CASSYRSGTYEQYF
TRBD1 TRBJ2-7 TRBV5-6 - TGTGCCAGCAGCTGGGGACAGGGGAACGAGCAGTACTTC CASSWGQGNEQYF
TRBD1 TRBJ2-1 TRBV27 - TGTGCCAGCAGTTGGGGACAGGTGGTAGACAATGAGCAGTTCTTC CASSWGQVVDNEQFF
- TRBJ2-1 TRBV29-1 - TGCAGCGGTGGACAGTCCAGGGAAAGGTTCTTC CSGGQSRERFF
TRBD2 TRBJ2-7 TRBV7-2 - TGTGCCAGCAGCTTATCCACCGGACTAGGAGGCTACGAGCAGTACTTC CASSLSTGLGGYEQYF
- TRBJ2-1 TRBV10-3 - TGTGCCATCAGTGAGTCGTGGCAGGGGAGTAACAATGAGCAGTTCTTC CAISESWQGSNNEQFF
TRBD2 TRBJ2-2 TRBV4-1 - TGCGCCAGCAGCGCCCGTCGACTAGCGGGGATCACCGGGGAGCTGTTTTTT CASSARRLAGITGELFF
- TRBJ1-4 TRBV19 - TGTGCCAGTAGGATGCCGACGCGGACTAATGAAAAACTGTTTTTT CASRMPTRTNEKLFF
- TRBJ1-2 TRBV19 - TGTGCCAGTAGTCCAGGACAGTTCACCCACACCTTC CASSPGQFTHTF
TRBD1 TRBJ2-2 TRBV19 - TGTGCCAGTAGTATACAGACAGGGATCACCGGGGAGCTGTTTTTT CASSIQTGITGELFF
TRBD1 TRBJ2-7 TRBV7-2 few TGTGCCAGCAGCTGGGACAGGGGTGGCGAGCAGTACTTC CASSWDRGGEQYF
- TRBJ2-2 TRBV9 - TGTGCCAGCGACTCTAGGGGGACAAGCAACACCGGGGAGCTGTTTTTT CASDSRGTSNTGELFF
- TRBJ1-5 TRBV7-8 once TGTGCCAGCAGCGTCGATCTAAATCAGCCCCAGCATTTT CASSVDLNQPQHF
TRBD1 TRBJ2-7 TRBV7-9 - TGTGCCAGCAGCCCACCGGGACAGGTTAGCTCCTACGAGCAGTACTTC CASSPPGQVSSYEQYF
TRBD2 TRBJ2-5 TRBV6-5 - TGTGCCACCGTGACTAGCGGGGGGGCGGCAGAGACCCAGTACTTC CATVTSGGAAETQYF
TRBD1 TRBJ1-6 TRBV10-3 - TGTGCCTCTCGAGGACAGGAGAGCTCACCCCTCCACTTT CASRGQESSPLHF
- TRBJ2-1 TRBV7-3 - TGTGCCAGCAGCTTAGGGCAGTACAATGAGCAGTTCTTC CASSLGQYNEQFF
TRBD2 TRBJ2-5 TRBV7-8 - TGTGCCAGCAGCTTAGGCGGGGGGGGTTACCAAGAGACCCAGTACTTC CASSLGGGGYQETQYF